This passage covers 3 T cell receptor beta chains from one sample sequenced in a study of human CD4 T cells and Enterobacteriaceae. Sequenced by immunoSEQ multiplex PCR; TCRdb stores in-frame clones only, minus some. The table records about 27,000 clones, approximately 78% of them present only once. Memory CD4+ T cells were sorted as all CD4+ cells except CD45RA+CCR7+CD95- naive cells, over 98% pure. Input material: memory CD4+ T cells from blood. The receptors here all came from a human donor in good health.

As for this clone: A junction end diverges from the germline sequence, so it may reflect a read error. This rearrangement joins TRBV7-3 to TRBJ2-3; TRBD2 matches at 7 bases. CDR3 length equals 12 residues. CDR1 and CDR2 from the germline V gene are SGHTA and FQGTGA. The DNA for the CDR3 is TGTGCCAGCAGCCTCCAGCGGGGCATGCGGGATTTT. The encoded protein is CASSLQRGMRDF. The variable domain in full, completed from reference TRBV7-3 and TRBJ2-3, reads GAGVSQTPSNKVTEKGKYVELRCDPISGHTALYWYRQSLGQGPEFLIYFQGTGAADDSGLPNDRFFAVRPEGSVSTLKIQRTERGDSAVYLCASSLQRGMRDFGPGTRLTVL.

V gene TRBV6-1 combines with J gene TRBJ1-5; D call uncertain. The CDR3 loop spans 12 amino acids. The V end was cut by 1 base, the J end by 6 bases, with 4 bases between. CDR1 is MNHNS and CDR2 is SASEGT in the germline V gene. This chain's CDR3 is CASSEGSQPQHF. The CDR3 DNA reads TGTGCCAGCAGTGAAGGGAGTCAGCCCCAGCATTTT.

The chain joins TRBV11-3 to TRBJ2-5; the match to TRBD2 covers 14 bases. The trim removed 4 bases at V and 4 bases at J, leaving 8 bases unmatched. This CDR3 has 17 residues. The germline CDR1 and CDR2 sequences are SGHNT and YENEEA. CDR3: CASSSGTSGGGRETQYF. For the CDR3, the DNA is TGTGCCAGCAGCTCCGGGACTAGCGGGGGCGGGAGAGAGACCCAGTACTTC.